This T cell receptor (beta chain) was found in a study of T cell changes during pregnancy in multiple sclerosis. Using immunoSEQ multiplex PCR, the repertoire was profiled, and TCRdb retains in-frame clones only, with some absent. Of approximately 50,000 clones listed, roughly 90% were seen once; the top ten hold approximately 0.5%. CDR1 is SGDLS and CDR2 is YYNGEE in the germline V gene. CDR3 length equals 19 residues. V gave up 4 bases and J gave up 3 bases; unmatched junction bases: 16. Sequences were derived from CD4+ T cells from peripheral blood mononuclear cells, sampled after pregnancy. The TCR comes from a female donor with multiple sclerosis, enrolled in a pregnancy study. This chain connects TRBV9 to TRBJ2-3; TRBD2 aligns across 11 bases. The CDR3 DNA reads TGTGCCAGCAGCCCCCGGGTAGCGGGAGGGGGACCGACGACAGATACGCAGTATTTT. Protein: CASSPRVAGGGPTTDTQYF.